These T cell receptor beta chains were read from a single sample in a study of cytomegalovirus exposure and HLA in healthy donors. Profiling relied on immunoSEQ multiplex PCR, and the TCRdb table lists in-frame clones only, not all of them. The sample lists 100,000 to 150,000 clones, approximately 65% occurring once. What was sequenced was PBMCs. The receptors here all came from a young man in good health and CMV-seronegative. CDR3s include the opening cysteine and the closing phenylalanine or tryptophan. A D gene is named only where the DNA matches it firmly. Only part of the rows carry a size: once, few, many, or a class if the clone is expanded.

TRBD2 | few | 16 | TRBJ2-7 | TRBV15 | CATSRGSTSGSYEQYF | TGTGCCACCAGCAGAGGCAGCACTAGCGGCTCCTACGAGCAGTACTTC
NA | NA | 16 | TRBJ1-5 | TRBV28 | CASSHTGTYSNQPQHF | TGTGCCAGCAGCCACACGGGGACTTATAGCAATCAGCCCCAGCATTTT
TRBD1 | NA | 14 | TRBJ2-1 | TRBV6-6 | CASTRQGSYNEQFF | TGTGCCAGCACGAGACAGGGCTCCTACAATGAGCAGTTCTTC
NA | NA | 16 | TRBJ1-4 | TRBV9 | CASNPGVAGTNEKLFF | TGTGCCAGCAACCCAGGGGTAGCAGGGACTAATGAAAAACTGTTTTTT
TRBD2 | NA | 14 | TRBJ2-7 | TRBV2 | CASSGTSRAYEQYF | TGTGCCAGCAGTGGGACTAGCAGAGCCTACGAGCAGTACTTC
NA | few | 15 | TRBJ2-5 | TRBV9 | CASSPRGGNQETQYF | TGTGCCAGCAGCCCAAGGGGGGGAAACCAAGAGACCCAGTACTTC
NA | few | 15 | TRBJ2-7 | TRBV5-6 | CASSLGGPRAYEQYF | TGTGCCAGCAGCTTGGGGGGCCCTCGGGCCTACGAGCAGTACTTC
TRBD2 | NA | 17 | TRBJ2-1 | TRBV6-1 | CASSEPGLAGINNEQFF | TGTGCCAGCAGTGAACCGGGACTAGCGGGGATAAACAATGAGCAGTTCTTC
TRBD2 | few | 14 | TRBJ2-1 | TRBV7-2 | CASSDRREGDEQFF | TGTGCCAGCAGCGATCGGAGGGAGGGTGATGAGCAGTTCTTC
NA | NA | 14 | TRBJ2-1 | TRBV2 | CASSNVFREKEQFF | TGTGCCAGCAGCAATGTATTTCGGGAGAAGGAGCAGTTCTTC
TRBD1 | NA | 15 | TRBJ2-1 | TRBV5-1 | CASSSTGGAGWEQFF | TGCGCCAGCAGCTCAACAGGGGGCGCCGGGTGGGAGCAGTTCTTC
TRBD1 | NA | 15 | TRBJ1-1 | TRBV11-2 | CASSLDGGQGTNAFF | TGTGCCAGCAGCTTAGATGGGGGACAGGGGACGAACGCTTTCTTT
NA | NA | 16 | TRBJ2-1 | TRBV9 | CASSVDQVLGYNEQFF | TGTGCCAGCAGCGTAGACCAGGTTCTGGGCTACAATGAGCAGTTCTTC
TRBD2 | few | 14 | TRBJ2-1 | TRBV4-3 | CASSPGTSGNEQFF | TGCGCCAGCAGCCCGGGGACTAGCGGCAATGAGCAGTTCTTC
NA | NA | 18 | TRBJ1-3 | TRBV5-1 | CASSLVGRQALSGNTIYF | TGCGCCAGCAGCTTGGTCGGACGACAGGCTCTCTCTGGAAACACCATATATTTT
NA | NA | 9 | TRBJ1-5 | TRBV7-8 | CASKRAQHF | TGTGCCAGCAAGAGGGCCCAGCATTTT
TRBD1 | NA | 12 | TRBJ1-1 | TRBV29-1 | CSAVPGGPEAFF | TGCAGCGCGGTCCCAGGGGGCCCTGAAGCTTTCTTT
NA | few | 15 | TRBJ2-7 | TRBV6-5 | CASSPSPHTDYEQYF | TGTGCCAGCAGTCCCTCACCACACACCGATTACGAGCAGTACTTC
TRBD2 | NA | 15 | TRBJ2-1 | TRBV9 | CASSVVLAGTHEQFF | TGTGCCAGCAGCGTAGTACTAGCGGGGACCCATGAGCAGTTCTTC
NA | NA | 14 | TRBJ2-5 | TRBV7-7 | CASSLRRLGETQYF | TGTGCCAGCAGCTTAAGGCGGCTAGGAGAGACCCAGTACTTC
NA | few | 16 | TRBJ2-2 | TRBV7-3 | CASSPLSVANTGELFF | TGTGCCAGCAGCCCCCTGAGCGTAGCGAACACCGGGGAGCTGTTTTTT
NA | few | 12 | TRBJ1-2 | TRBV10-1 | CASNTGGPGYTF | TGCGCCAGCAACACCGGGGGACCAGGCTACACCTTC
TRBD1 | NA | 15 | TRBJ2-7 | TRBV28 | CSSSKGQGSSYEQYF | TGTTCCAGCAGTAAGGGACAGGGGAGCTCCTACGAGCAGTACTTC
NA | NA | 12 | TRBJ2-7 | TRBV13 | CASSRGAHEQYF | TGTGCCAGCAGCCGTGGAGCACACGAGCAGTACTTC
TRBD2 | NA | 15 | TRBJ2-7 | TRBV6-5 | CASKGTGGKAYEQYF | TGTGCCAGCAAAGGCACGGGGGGAAAAGCCTACGAGCAGTACTTC
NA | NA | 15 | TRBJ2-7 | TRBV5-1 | CASSEAGTPYYEQYF | TGCGCCAGCAGCGAGGCCGGGACACCCTATTACGAGCAGTACTTC
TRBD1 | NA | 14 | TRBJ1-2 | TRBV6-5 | CASSYAQGADGYTF | TGTGCCAGCAGTTACGCCCAGGGGGCTGACGGCTACACCTTC
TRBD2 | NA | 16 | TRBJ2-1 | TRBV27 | CASSLRGGRALNEQFF | TGTGCCAGCAGTTTACGGGGCGGGAGGGCCCTCAATGAGCAGTTCTTC
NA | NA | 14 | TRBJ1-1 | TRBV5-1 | CASSPTDIRGEAFF | TGCGCCAGCAGCCCGACAGACATTAGGGGTGAAGCTTTCTTT
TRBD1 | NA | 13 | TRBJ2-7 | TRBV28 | CASRRTGTYEQYF | TGTGCCAGCCGACGGACAGGAACCTACGAGCAGTACTTC
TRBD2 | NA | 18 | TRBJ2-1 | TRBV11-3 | CASSLGSQAGGSYNEQFF | TGTGCCAGCAGCTTAGGAAGTCAAGCGGGAGGGTCCTACAATGAGCAGTTCTTC
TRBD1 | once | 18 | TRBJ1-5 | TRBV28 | CASSLIIQGTGGRKPQHF | TGTGCCAGCAGTTTAATAATCCAAGGGACAGGGGGGAGAAAGCCCCAGCATTTT
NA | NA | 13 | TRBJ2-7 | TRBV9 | CASSVGPDGEQYF | TGTGCCAGCAGCGTTGGCCCCGATGGCGAGCAGTACTTC
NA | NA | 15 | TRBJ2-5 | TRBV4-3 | CPSSHGTGGSETQYF | TGCCCCAGCAGCCACGGGACTGGGGGTTCAGAGACCCAGTACTTC
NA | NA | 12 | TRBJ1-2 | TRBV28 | CASSPPGYGYTF | TGTGCCAGCAGTCCCCCAGGCTATGGCTACACCTTC
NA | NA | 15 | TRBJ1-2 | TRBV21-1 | CASSKRTGANDGYTF | TGTGCCAGCAGCAAACGGACAGGGGCGAACGATGGCTACACCTTC
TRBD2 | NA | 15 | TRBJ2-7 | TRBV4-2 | CASSQDKERGSEQYF | TGTGCCAGCAGCCAAGATAAGGAGCGGGGATCCGAGCAGTACTTC
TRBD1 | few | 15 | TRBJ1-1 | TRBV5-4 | CASSSRDRLNTEAFF | TGTGCCAGCAGCTCTCGGGACAGACTGAACACTGAAGCTTTCTTT
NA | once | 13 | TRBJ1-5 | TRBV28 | CASSISGKSPQHF | TGTGCCAGCAGTATCAGTGGTAAGTCGCCCCAGCATTTT